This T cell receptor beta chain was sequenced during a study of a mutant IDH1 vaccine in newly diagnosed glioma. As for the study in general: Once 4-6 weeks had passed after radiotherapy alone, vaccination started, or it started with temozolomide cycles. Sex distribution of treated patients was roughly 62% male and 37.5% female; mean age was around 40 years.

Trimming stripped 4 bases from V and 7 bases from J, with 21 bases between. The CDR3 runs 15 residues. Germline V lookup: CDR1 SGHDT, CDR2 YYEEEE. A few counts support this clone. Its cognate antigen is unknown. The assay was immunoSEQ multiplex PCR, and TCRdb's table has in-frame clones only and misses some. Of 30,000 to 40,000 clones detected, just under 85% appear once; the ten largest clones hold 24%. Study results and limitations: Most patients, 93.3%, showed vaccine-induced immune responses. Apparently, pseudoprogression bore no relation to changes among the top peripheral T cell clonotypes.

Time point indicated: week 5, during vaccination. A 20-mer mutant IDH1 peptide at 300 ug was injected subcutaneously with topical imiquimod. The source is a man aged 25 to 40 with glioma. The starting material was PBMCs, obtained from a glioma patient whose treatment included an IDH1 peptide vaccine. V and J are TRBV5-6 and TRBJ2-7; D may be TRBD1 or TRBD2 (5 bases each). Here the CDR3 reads CASSIRTGRLLEQYF. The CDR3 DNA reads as TGTGCCAGCAGCATAAGGACGGGACGCCTTTTAGAGCAGTACTTC.